This T cell receptor (beta chain) was obtained from a study of regulatory T cells in long-lasting Graves disease. Study background: Antithyroid drugs had been taken by newly diagnosed Graves' patients for under 3 months.

Germline V lookup: CDR1 MNHNY, CDR2 SVGAGI (reference sequence). The CDR3 is made up of 13 amino acids. The V and J ends lost 0 bases and 1 base respectively, with 3 bases between them. Note on this clonotype: What it binds is unknown.

General study findings and limits: The sample size was small, and this may have reduced accuracy. Sampling was limited to peripheral blood rather than thyroid tissue.

The time point was: newly diagnosed GD, antithyroid drugs for less than 3 months. Extracted RNA from PBMCs served as the source of the TCR library. Combining iRepertoire HTBI primers with Arm-PCR of CDR3 regions, the authors built TCR beta libraries. TCRdb reprocessed the multiplex PCR reads with MiXCR, giving one entry per CDR3 protein. Of about 350,000 distinct CDR3 sequences listed, about a sixth are singletons. This sample also belongs to another study, concerning T cells in Graves' hyperthyroidism and ophthalmopathy.

The receptor was isolated from a man aged 35-49 years with Graves disease. The J gene is TRBJ1-1, the V gene TRBV6-6; D uncertain. Sequenced material: peripheral blood mononuclear cells (PBMCs), taken at new diagnosis, from a patient treated with antithyroid drugs. The CDR3 DNA is TGTGCCAGCAGTTACTCGTGGAACACTGAAGCTTTCTTT. This codes for CASSYSWNTEAFF.